The T cell receptor beta chain described here comes from a study of blood T cells in healthy people across ages. All donors came from Russia, were Caucasian and healthy, and spanned ages roughly 6 to 95. The sample holds a few counts of this clonotype. Its matching antigen is unknown. Alongside a J-beta primer mix, a sample-barcoded 5' primer served in a second PCR lasting roughly 6 to 12 cycles. MiXCR, run by TCRdb on the 5' RACE reads, gives a single entry per CDR3 protein. This table holds about 1.5 million distinct CDR3 sequences, about 43% found once. Trimming shortened V by 6 bases and J by 2 bases, and 14 bases separated the two germline ends. This CDR3 comprises 13 residues. Germline values: CDR1 DFQATT, CDR2 SNEGSKA (reference sequence). Study findings and constraints: Naive T cell percentage showed a strong correlation with the diversity of TCR beta.

The chain combines TRBV20-1 with TRBJ2-7; D possibly corresponds to TRBD2 (6 bases). What was sequenced was blood. This receptor was obtained from a woman under 30 in good health. CDR3 DNA: TGCAGTGCCTGGCCTAGCGATCCCTACGAGCAGTACTTC. Translation gives CSAWPSDPYEQYF.